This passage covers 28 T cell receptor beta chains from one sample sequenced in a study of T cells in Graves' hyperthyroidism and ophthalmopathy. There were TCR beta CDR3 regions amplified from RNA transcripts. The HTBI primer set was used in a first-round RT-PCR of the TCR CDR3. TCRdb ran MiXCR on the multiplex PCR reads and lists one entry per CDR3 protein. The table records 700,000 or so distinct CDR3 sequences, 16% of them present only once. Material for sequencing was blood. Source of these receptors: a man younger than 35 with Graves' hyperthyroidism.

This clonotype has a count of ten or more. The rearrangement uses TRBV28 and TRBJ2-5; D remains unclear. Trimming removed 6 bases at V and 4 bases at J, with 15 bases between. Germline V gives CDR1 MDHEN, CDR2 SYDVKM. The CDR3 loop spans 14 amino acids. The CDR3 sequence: CASSRWAPGETQYF. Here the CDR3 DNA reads TGTGCCAGCAGCCGCTGGGCCCCAGGAGAGACCCAGTACTTC.

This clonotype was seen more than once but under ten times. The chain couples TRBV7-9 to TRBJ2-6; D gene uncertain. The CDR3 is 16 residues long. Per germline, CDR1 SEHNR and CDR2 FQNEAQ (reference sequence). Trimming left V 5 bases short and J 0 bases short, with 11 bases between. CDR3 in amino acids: CASSRLWGSGANVLTF. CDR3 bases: TGTGCCAGCAGCCGCCTATGGGGCTCTGGGGCCAACGTCCTGACTTTC. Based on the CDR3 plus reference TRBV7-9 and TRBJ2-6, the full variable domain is DTGVSQNPRHKITKRGQNVTFRCDPISEHNRLYWYRQTLGQGPEFLTYFQNEAQLEKSRLLSDRFSAERPKGSFSTLEIQRTEQGDSAMYLCASSRLWGSGANVLTFGAGSRLTVL.

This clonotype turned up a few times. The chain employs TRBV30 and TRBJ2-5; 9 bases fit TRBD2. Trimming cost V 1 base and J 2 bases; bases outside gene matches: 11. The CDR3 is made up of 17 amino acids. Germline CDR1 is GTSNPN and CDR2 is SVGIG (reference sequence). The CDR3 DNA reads TGTGCCTGGAGTGGGCAATATGGACTAGCGTATCAAGAGACCCAGTACTTC. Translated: CAWSGQYGLAYQETQYF.

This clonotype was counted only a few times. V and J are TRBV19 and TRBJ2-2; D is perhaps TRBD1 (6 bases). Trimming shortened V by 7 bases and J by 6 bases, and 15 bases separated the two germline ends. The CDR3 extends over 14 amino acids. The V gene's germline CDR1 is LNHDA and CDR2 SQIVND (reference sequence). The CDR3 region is CASKGRGKAGELFF. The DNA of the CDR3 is TGTGCCAGTAAGGGCAGGGGTAAAGCCGGGGAGCTGTTTTTT.

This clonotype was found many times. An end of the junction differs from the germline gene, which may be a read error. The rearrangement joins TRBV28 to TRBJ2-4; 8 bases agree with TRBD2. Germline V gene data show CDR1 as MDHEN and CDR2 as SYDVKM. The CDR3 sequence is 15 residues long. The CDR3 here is CASSFVGLAQNIQYF. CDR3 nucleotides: TGTGCCAGCAGTTTTGTCGGACTAGCCCAAAACATTCAGTACTTC.

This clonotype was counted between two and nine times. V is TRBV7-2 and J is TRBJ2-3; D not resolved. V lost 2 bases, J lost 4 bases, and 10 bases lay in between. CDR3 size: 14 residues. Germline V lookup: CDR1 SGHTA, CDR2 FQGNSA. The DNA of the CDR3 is TGTGCCAGCAGCTTATCCTCTCCTCCAGATACGCAGTATTTT. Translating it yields CASSLSSPPDTQYF.

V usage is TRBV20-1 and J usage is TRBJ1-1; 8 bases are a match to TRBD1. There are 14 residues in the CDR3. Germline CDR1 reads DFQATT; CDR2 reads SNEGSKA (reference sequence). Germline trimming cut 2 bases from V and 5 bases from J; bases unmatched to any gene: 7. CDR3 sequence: CSARIPGGRTEAFF. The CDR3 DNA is TGCAGTGCTAGAATTCCAGGGGGCCGGACTGAAGCTTTCTTT.

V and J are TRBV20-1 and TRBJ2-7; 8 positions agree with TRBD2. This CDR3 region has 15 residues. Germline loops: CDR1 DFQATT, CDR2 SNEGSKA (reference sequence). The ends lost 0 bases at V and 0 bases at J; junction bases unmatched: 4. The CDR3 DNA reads TGCAGTGCTAGAGATACGGGAGGGCCCTCCTACGAGCAGTACTTC. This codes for CSARDTGGPSYEQYF.

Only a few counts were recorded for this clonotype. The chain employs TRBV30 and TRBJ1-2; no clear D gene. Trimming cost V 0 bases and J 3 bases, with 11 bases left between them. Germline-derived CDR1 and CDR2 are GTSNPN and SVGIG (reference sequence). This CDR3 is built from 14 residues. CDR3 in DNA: TGTGCCTGGAGTGTAGTAACAGAGGACTATGGCTACACCTTC. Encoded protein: CAWSVVTEDYGYTF.

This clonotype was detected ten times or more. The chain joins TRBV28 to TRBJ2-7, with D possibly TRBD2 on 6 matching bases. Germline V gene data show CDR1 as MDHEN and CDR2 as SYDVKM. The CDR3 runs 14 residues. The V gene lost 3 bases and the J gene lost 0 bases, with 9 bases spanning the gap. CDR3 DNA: TGTGCCAGCAGTTTCCGGGAGCCCTCCTACGAGCAGTACTTC. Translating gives CASSFREPSYEQYF. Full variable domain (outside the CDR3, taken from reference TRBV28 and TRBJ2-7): DVKVTQSSRYLVKRTGEKVFLECVQDMDHENMFWYRQDPGLGLRLIYFSYDVKMKEKGDIPEGYSVSREKKERFSLILESASTNQTSMYLCASSFREPSYEQYFGPGTRLTVT.

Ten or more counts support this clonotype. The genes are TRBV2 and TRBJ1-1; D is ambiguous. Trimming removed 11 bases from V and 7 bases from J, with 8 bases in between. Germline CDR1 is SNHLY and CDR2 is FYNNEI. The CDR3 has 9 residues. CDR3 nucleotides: TGTGCCCTGGGCGTTGAAGCTTTCTTT. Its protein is CALGVEAFF.

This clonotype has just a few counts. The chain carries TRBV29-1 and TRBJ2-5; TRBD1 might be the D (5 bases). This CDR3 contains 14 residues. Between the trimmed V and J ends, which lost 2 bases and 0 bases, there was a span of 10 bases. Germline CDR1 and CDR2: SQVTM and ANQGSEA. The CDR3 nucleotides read TGCAGCGTTGAAATCAGGGCGTACCAAGAGACCCAGTACTTC. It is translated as CSVEIRAYQETQYF. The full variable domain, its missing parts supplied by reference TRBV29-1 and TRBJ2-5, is SAVISQKPSRDICQRGTSLTIQCQVDSQVTMMFWYRQQPGQSLTLIATANQGSEATYESGFVIDKFPISRPNLTFSTLTVSNMSPEDSSIYLCSVEIRAYQETQYFGPGTRLLVL.

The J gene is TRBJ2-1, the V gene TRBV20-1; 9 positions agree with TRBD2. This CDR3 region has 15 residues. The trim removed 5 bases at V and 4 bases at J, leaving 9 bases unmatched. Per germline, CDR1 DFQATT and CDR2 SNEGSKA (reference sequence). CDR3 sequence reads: CSASGAGGGYNEQFF. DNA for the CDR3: TGCAGTGCTTCTGGGGCGGGAGGGGGTTACAATGAGCAGTTCTTC.

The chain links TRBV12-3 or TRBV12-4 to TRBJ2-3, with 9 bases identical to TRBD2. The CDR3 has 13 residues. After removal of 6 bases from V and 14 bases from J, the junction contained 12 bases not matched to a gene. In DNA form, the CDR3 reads TGTGCCAGCAGCTGGGCAAGCGGGGGGCAGGCGTATTTT. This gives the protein CASSWASGGQAYF.

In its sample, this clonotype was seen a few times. CDR3 in DNA: TGTGCCAGCAGCTTAAATCGCCCCGGGACAGGAAATGAAAAACTGTTTTTT. Residues: CASSLNRPGTGNEKLFF. This chain joins TRBV7-2 and TRBJ1-4, with TRBD1 matching 8 bases. CDR3 size: 17 residues. CDR1 is SGHTA and CDR2 is FQGNSA in the germline V gene. Trimming took 2 bases from V and 5 from J; bases not matched to a gene: 10.

The CDR3 protein is CASSLDPATNEKLFF. The CDR3 DNA sequence: TGTGCCAGCAGCTTAGACCCTGCAACTAATGAAAAACTGTTTTTT. The chain links TRBV6-1 to TRBJ1-4; D remains ambiguous. Germline CDR1 is MNHNS and CDR2 is SASEGT. V lost 6 bases, J lost 0 bases, and 11 bases lay in between. The CDR3 runs 15 residues.

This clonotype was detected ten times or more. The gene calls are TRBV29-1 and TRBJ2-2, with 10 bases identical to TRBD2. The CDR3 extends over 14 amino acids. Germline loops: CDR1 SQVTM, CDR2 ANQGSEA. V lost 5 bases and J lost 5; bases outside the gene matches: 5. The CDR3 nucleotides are TGCAGCGTTCCCGTACTAGCGGGGACCGGGGAGCTGTTTTTT. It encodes CSVPVLAGTGELFF.

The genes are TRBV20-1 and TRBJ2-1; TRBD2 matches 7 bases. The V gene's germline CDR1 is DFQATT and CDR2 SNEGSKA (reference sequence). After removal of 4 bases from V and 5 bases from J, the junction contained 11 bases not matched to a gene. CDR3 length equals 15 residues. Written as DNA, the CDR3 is TGCAGTGCTACCCCTGGGGCTAGCGGAGACAATGAGCAGTTCTTC. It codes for CSATPGASGDNEQFF.

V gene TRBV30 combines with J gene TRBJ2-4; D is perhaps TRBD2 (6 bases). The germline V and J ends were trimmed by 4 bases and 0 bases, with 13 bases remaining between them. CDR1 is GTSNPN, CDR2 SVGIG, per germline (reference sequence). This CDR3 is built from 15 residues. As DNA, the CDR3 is TGTGCCTGGACTGGCGGGGCTGGAGCCAAAAACATTCAGTACTTC. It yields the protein CAWTGGAGAKNIQYF. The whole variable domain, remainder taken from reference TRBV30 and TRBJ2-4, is SQTIHQWPATLVQPVGSPLSLECTVEGTSNPNLYWYRQAAGRGLQLLFYSVGIGQISSEVPQNLSASRPQDRQFILSSKKLLLSDSGFYLCAWTGGAGAKNIQYFGAGTRLSVL.

The CDR3 is CASSIGGERGQFF. Written as DNA, the CDR3 is TGTGCCAGTAGTATAGGGGGGGAGAGGGGGCAGTTCTTC. The V gene is TRBV19, the J gene TRBJ2-1, with a weak D call TRBD2 (6 bases). Germline V gives CDR1 LNHDA, CDR2 SQIVND (reference sequence). Trimming took off 1 base at V and 12 bases at J, with 13 bases between the two ends. The CDR3 contains 13 residues. The entire variable domain, with the rest obtained from reference TRBV19 and TRBJ2-1, is as follows: DGGITQSPKYLFRKEGQNVTLSCEQNLNHDAMYWYRQDPGQGLRLIYYSQIVNDFQKGDIAEGYSVSREKKESFPLTVTSAQKNPTAFYLCASSIGGERGQFFGPGTRLTVL.

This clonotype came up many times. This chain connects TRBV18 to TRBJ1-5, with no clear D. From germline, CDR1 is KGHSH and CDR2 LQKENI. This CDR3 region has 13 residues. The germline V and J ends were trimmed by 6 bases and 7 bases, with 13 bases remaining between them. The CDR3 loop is CASSFGDTQPQHF. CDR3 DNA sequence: TGTGCCAGCTCCTTTGGGGATACGCAGCCCCAGCATTTT. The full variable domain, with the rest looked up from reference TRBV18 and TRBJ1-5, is NAGVMQNPRHLVRRRGQEARLRCSPMKGHSHVYWYRQLPEEGLKFMVYLQKENIIDESGMPKERFSAEFPKEGPSILRIQQVVRGDSAAYFCASSFGDTQPQHFGDGTRLSIL.

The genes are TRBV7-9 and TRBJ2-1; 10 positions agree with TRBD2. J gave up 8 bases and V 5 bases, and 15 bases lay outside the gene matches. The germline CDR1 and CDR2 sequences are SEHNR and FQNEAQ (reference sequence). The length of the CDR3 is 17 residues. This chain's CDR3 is CASSLTGASGSRDEQFF. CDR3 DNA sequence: TGTGCCAGCAGCCTGACCGGGGCTAGCGGGAGTCGGGATGAGCAGTTCTTC. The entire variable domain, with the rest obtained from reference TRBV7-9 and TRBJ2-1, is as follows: DTGVSQNPRHKITKRGQNVTFRCDPISEHNRLYWYRQTLGQGPEFLTYFQNEAQLEKSRLLSDRFSAERPKGSFSTLEIQRTEQGDSAMYLCASSLTGASGSRDEQFFGPGTRLTVL.

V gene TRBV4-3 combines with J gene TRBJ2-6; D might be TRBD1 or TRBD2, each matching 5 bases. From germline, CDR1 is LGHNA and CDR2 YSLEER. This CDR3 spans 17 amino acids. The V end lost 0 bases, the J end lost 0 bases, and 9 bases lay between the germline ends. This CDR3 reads CASSQDLGPSGANVLTF. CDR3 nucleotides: TGCGCCAGCAGCCAAGATCTGGGACCCTCTGGGGCCAACGTCCTGACTTTC.

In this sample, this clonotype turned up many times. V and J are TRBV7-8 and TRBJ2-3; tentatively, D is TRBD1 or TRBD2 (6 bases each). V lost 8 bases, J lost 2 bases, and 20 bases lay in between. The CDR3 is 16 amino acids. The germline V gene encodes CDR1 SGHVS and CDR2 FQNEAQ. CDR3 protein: CASHPPGGGITDTQYF. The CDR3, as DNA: TGTGCCAGCCACCCCCCCGGGGGCGGGATCACAGATACGCAGTATTTT.

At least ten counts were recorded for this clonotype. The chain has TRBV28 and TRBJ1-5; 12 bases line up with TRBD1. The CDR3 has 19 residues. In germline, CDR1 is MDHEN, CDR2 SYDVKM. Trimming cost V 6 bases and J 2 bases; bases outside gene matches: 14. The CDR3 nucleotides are TGTGCCAGCAGACTCGGGGGGACAGGGGGCTTGTCCGGCAATCAGCCCCAGCATTTT. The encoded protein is CASRLGGTGGLSGNQPQHF.

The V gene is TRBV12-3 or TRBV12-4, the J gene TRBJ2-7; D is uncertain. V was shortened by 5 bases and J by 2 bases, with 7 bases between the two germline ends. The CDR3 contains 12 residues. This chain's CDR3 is CASSRATYEQYF. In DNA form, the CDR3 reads TGTGCCAGCAGTAGGGCAACCTACGAGCAGTACTTC.

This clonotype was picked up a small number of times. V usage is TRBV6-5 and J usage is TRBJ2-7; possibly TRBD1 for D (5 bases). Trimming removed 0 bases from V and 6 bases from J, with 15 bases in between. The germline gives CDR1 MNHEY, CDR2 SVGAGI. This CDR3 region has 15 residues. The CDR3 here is CASSYSRQGNSEQYF. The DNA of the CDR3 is TGTGCCAGCAGTTACTCGAGGCAGGGAAACAGCGAGCAGTACTTC.

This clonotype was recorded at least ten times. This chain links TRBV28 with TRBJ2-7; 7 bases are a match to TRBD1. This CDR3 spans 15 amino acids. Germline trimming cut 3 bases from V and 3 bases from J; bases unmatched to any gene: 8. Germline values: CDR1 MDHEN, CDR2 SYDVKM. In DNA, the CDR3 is TGTGCCAGCAGTTTTCCCGGGACAGCCAACTACGAGCAGTACTTC. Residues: CASSFPGTANYEQYF.